Ten or more counts support the clone carrying this T cell receptor beta chain. All donors were Caucasian adults living in Nashville, Tennessee. The entry originates in a study of shared clonotypes between healthy human individuals. TCRdb's table, derived via immunoSEQ multiplex PCR, lists solely in-frame clones and lacks some. The table lists about 1.1 million clones, 60% to 80% of them singletons, with 0.89% in the top ten. The CDR3 sequence is 18 residues long. Germline-derived CDR1 and CDR2 are KGHSH and LQKENI. Trimming stripped 3 bases from V and 8 bases from J, with 26 bases between. The sequenced material came from memory CD4+ T cells from PBMCs. The subset was: CD45RA-negative fraction. The clonotype comes from a man between 18 and 29 years old in good health. Some clones in this sample may be carry-over from other donors' samples. The rearrangement links TRBV18 to TRBJ2-1; the D gene is possibly TRBD2 (5 bases). In nucleotides, the CDR3 is TGTGCCAGCTCACCGCCCCGGCCCGTCCGGGAAGGTCAGGATGAGCAGTTCTTC. This gives the protein CASSPPRPVREGQDEQFF.